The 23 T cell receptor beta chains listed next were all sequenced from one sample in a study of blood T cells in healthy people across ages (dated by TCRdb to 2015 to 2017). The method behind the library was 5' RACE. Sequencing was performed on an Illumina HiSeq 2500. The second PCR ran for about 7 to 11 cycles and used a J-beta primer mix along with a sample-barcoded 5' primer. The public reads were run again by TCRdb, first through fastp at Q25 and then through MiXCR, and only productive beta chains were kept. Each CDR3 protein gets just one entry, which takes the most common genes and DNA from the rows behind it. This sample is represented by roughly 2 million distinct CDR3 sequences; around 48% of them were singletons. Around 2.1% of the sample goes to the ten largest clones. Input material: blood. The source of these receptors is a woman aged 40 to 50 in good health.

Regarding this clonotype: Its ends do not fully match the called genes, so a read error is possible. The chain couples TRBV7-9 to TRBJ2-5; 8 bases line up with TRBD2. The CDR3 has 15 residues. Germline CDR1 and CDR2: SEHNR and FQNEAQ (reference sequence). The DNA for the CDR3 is TGTGCCAGCAGCTTGGGCGGGGGGCTGCAAGAGTCCCAGTACTTC. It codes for CASSLGGGLQESQYF.

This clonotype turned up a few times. CDR3 amino acids: CASSLGVPGILSYEQYF. The CDR3, as DNA: TGTGCCAGCAGCTTAGGGGTCCCAGGGATCTTATCCTACGAGCAGTACTTC. This chain joins TRBV7-2 and TRBJ2-7; D perhaps matches TRBD1 (5 bases). CDR1 SGHTA and CDR2 FQGNSA come from the germline V gene. Trimming pared 1 base from V and 1 base from J, leaving 17 bases between. CDR3 length: 17 residues.

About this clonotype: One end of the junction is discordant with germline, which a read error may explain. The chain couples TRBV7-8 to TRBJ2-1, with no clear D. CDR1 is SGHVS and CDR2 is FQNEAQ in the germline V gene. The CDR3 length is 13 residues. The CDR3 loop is CASSVAVTDEQFF. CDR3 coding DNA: TGTGCCAGCAGCGTAGCCGTTACCGATGAGCAGTTCTTC.

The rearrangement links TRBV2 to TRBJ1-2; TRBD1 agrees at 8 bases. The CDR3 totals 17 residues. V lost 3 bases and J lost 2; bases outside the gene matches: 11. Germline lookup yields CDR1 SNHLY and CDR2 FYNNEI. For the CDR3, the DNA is TGTGCCAGCAGTGAGGCGACAGGGGCTCGGCAGAACTATGGCTACACCTTC. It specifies CASSEATGARQNYGYTF.

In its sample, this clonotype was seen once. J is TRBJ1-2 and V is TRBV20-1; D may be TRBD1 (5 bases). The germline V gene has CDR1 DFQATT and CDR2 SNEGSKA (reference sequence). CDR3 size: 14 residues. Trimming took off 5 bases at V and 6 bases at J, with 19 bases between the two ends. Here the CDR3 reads CSAVRDPQFDGYTF. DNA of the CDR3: TGCAGTGCTGTTCGGGACCCCCAATTCGATGGCTACACCTTC.

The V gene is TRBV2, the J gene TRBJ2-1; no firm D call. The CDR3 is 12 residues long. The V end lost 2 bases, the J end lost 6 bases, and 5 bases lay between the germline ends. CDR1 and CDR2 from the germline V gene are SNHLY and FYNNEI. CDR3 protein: CASSERANEQFF. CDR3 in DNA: TGTGCCAGCAGTGAAAGGGCCAATGAGCAGTTCTTC.

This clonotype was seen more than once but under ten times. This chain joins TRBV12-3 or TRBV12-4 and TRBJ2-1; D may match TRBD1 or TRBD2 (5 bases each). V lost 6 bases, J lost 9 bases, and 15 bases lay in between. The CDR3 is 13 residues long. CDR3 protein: CASSPDDGAEQFF. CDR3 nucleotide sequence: TGTGCCAGCAGCCCTGATGACGGGGCTGAGCAGTTCTTC.

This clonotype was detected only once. The CDR3 spells CASRSSGLSSYNEQFF. The CDR3 nucleotides read TGTGCCAGCAGATCTTCTGGGCTAAGCTCCTACAATGAGCAGTTCTTC. The chain carries TRBV9 and TRBJ2-1; D unclear. CDR1 SGDLS and CDR2 YYNGEE come from the germline V gene. V gave up 5 bases and J gave up 0 bases, with 15 bases separating them. The CDR3 consists of 16 residues.

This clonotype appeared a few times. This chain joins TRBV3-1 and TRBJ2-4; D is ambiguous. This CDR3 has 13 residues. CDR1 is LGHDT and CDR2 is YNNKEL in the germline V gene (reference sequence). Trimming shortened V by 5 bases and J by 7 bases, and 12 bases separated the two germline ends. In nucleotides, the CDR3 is TGTGCCAGCAGCTCCTTCGACTTGAACATTCAGTACTTC. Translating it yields CASSSFDLNIQYF. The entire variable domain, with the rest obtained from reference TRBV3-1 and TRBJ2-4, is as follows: DTAVSQTPKYLVTQMGNDKSIKCEQNLGHDTMYWYKQDSKKFLKIMFSYNNKELIINETVPNRFSPKSPDKAHLNLHINSLELGDSAVYFCASSSFDLNIQYFGAGTRLSVL.

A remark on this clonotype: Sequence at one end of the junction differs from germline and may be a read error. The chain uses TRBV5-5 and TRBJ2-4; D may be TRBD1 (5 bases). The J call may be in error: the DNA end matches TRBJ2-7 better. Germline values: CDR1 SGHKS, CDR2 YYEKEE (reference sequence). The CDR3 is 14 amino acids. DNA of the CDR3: TGTGCCAGCAGCAAGCCACGACAGTCCTGCGAGCAGTACTTC. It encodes CASSKPRQSCEQYF.

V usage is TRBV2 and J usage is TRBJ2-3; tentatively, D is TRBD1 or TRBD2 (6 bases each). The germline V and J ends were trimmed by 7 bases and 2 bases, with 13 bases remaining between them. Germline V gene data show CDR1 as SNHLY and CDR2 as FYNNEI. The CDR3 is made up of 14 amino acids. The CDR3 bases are TGTGCCAGCATTGTGGGGGGCAACACAGATACGCAGTATTTT. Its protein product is CASIVGGNTDTQYF.

Here the CDR3 DNA reads TGTGCCAGCTTTGAGACAGCGGGGGGGCTTGGCGAGCAGTACTTC. Amino acid sequence: CASFETAGGLGEQYF. The rearrangement links TRBV7-2 to TRBJ2-7, with 10 bases identical to TRBD2. The ends lost 8 bases at V and 6 bases at J; junction bases unmatched: 13. The CDR3 has 15 residues. CDR1 SGHTA and CDR2 FQGNSA come from the germline V gene.

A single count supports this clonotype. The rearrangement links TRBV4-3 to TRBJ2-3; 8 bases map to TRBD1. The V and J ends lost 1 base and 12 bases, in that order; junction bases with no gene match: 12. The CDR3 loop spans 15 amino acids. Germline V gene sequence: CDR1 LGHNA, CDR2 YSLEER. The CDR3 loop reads CASSQGQGIESRQYF. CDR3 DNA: TGCGCCAGCAGCCAAGGACAGGGGATTGAATCCCGCCAGTATTTT.

The CDR3 DNA sequence: TGTGCCAGCAGCTTAGAAGTTAGGACAGGCTATGGCTACACCTTC. Translated, it gives CASSLEVRTGYGYTF. The chain links TRBV11-2 to TRBJ1-2; TRBD1 agrees at 7 bases. CDR3 size: 15 residues. J gave up 4 bases and V 0 bases, and 5 bases lay outside the gene matches. Per the germline V gene, CDR1 is SGHAT and CDR2 is FQNNGV.

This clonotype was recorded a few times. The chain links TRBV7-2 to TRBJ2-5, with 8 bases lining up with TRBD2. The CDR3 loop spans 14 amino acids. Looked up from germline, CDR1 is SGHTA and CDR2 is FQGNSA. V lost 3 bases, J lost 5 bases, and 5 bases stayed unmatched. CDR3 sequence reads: CASSLETSDETQYF. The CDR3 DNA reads TGTGCCAGCAGCTTGGAGACTAGCGACGAGACCCAGTACTTC.

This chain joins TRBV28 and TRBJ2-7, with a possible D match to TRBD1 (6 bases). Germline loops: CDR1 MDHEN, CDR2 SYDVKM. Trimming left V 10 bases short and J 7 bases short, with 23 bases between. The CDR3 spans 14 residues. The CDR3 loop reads CANSPGQSKWEQYF. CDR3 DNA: TGTGCCAACAGCCCCGGACAGTCTAAATGGGAGCAGTACTTC.

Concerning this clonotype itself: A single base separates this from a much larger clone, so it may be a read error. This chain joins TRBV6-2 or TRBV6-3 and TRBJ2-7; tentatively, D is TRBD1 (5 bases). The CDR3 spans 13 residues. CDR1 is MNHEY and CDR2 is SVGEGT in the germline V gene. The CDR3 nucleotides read TGTGCCTGCAGTTACGGACAAAACTACGAGCAGTACTTC. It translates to CACSYGQNYEQYF.

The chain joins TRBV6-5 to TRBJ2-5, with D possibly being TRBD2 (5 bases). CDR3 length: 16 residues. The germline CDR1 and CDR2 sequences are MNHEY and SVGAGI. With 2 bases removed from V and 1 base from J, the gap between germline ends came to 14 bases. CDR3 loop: CASSYVGRAAQETQYF. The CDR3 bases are TGTGCCAGCAGTTACGTCGGAAGAGCGGCCCAAGAGACCCAGTACTTC.

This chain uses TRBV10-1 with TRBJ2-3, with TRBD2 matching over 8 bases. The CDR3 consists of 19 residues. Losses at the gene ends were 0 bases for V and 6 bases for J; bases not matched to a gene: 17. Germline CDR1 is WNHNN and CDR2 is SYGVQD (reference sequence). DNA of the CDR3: TGCGCCAGCAGTGAGTCCGGGAGCGGGGGCGCCATTTTCATGGATACGCAGTATTTT. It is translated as CASSESGSGGAIFMDTQYF.

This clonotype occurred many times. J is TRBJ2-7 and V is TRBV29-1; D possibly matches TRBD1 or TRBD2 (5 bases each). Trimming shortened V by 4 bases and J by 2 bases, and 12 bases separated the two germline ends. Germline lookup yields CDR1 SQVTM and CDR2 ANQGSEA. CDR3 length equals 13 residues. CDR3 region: CSVGAGRAYEQYF. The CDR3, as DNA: TGCAGCGTTGGGGCAGGGCGGGCCTACGAGCAGTACTTC.

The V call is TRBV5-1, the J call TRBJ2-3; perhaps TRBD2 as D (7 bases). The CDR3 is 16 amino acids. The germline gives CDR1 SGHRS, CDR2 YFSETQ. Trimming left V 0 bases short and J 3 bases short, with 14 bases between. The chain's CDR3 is CASSLALRGGTDTQYF. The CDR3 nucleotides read TGCGCCAGCAGCTTGGCCCTGAGGGGGGGGACAGATACGCAGTATTTT.

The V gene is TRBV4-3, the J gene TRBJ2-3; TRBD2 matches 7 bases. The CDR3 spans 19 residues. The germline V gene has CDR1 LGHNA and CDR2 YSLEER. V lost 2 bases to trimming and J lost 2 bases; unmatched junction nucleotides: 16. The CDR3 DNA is TGCGCCAGCAGCCAAAGGTTAGGAAGCCAGCGGGGACCCACAGATACGCAGTATTTT. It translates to CASSQRLGSQRGPTDTQYF.

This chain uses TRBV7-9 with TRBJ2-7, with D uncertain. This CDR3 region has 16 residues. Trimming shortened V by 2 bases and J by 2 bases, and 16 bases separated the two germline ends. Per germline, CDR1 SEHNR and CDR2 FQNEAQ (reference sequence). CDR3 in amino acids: CASSLTNARQAYEQYF. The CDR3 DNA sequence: TGTGCCAGCAGCTTAACCAATGCCAGGCAGGCCTACGAGCAGTACTTC. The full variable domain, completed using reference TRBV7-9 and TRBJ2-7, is DTGVSQNPRHKITKRGQNVTFRCDPISEHNRLYWYRQTLGQGPEFLTYFQNEAQLEKSRLLSDRFSAERPKGSFSTLEIQRTEQGDSAMYLCASSLTNARQAYEQYFGPGTRLTVT.